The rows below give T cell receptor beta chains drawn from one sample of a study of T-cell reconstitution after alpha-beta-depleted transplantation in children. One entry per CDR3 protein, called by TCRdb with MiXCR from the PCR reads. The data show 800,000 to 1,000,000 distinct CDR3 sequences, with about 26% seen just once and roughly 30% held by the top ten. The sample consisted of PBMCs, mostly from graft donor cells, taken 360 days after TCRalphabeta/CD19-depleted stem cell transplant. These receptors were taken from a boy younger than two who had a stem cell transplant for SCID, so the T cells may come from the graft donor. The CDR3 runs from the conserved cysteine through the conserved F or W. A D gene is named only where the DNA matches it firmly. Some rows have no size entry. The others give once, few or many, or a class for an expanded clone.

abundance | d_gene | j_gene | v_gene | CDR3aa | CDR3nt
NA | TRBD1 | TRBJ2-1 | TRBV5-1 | CASSLTLGTGHNEQFF | TGCGCCAGCAGCTTAACCCTCGGGACAGGCCACAATGAGCAGTTCTTC
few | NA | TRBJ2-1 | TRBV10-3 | CAITVGYNEQFF | TGTGCCATCACCGTAGGTTACAATGAGCAGTTCTTC
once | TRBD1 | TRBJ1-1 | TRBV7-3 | CASSLNPPTGGATEAFF | TGTGCCAGCAGCTTAAACCCACCGACAGGGGGCGCGACTGAAGCTTTCTTT
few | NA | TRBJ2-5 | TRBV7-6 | CASSLTSETQYF | TGTGCCAGCAGCTTAACTTCAGAGACCCAGTACTTC
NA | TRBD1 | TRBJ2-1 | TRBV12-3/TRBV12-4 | CASSPGGTGVNEQFF | TGTGCCAGCAGTCCCGGGGGGACAGGGGTGAATGAGCAGTTCTTC
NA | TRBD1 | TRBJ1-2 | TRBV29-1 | CSVDGTGDVLYGYTF | TGCAGCGTTGACGGGACAGGAGACGTCCTCTATGGCTACACCTTC
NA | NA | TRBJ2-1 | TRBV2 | CASRGPGNEQFF | TGTGCCAGCAGGGGGCCGGGCAATGAGCAGTTCTTC
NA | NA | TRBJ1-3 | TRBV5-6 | CASRSWGRQGNTIYF | TGTGCCAGCAGGTCATGGGGGCGCCAAGGAAACACCATATATTTT
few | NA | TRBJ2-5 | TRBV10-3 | CAISEQSGEETQYF | TGTGCCATCAGTGAGCAGTCAGGGGAGGAGACCCAGTACTTC
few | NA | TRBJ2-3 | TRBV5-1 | CASSNGLAADTQYF | TGCGCCAGCAGCAACGGGTTGGCCGCAGATACGCAGTATTTT
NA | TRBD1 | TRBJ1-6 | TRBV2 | CASISGTGFSPLHF | TGTGCCAGCATCTCCGGGACAGGGTTTTCACCCCTCCACTTT
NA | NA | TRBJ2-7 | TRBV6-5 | CASSYAGSYEQYF | TGTGCCAGCAGTTACGCGGGCTCCTACGAGCAGTACTTC
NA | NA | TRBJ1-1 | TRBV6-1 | CASLHLRGNTEAFF | TGTGCCAGCTTACATCTTAGGGGGAACACTGAAGCTTTCTTT
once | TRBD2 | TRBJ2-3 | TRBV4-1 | CASSQPGGAPDTQYF | TGCGCCAGCAGCCAACCCGGGGGGGCCCCGGATACGCAGTATTTT
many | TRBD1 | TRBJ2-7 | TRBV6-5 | CASSYSGQGTYEQYF | TGTGCCAGCAGTTACTCAGGACAGGGCACCTACGAGCAGTACTTC
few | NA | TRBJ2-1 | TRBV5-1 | CASSLGGLSSYNEQFF | TGCGCCAGCAGCTTGGGGGGGCTAAGCTCCTACAATGAGCAGTTCTTC
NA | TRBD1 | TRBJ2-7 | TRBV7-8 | CASSLVGGQGASSYEQYF | TGTGCCAGCAGCTTAGTTGGGGGCCAGGGGGCGAGCTCCTACGAGCAGTACTTC
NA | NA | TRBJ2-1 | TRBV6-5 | CASSYSGASYNEQFF | TGTGCCAGCAGTTACTCGGGGGCGTCCTACAATGAGCAGTTCTTC
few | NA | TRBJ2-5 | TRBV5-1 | CASRLVTDQETQYF | TGCGCCAGCAGACTCGTTACGGACCAAGAGACCCAGTACTTC
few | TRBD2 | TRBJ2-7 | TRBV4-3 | CASSAQGGREQYF | TGCGCCAGCAGCGCCCAGGGAGGGCGCGAGCAGTACTTC
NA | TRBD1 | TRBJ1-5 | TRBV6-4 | CASSPGGGGNQPQHF | TGTGCCAGCAGCCCCGGAGGGGGCGGCAATCAGCCCCAGCATTTT
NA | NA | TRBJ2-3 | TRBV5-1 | CASSTGKATDTQYF | TGCGCCAGCAGCACAGGGAAGGCCACAGATACGCAGTATTTT
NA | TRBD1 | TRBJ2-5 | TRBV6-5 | CASSYSRQGRGETQYF | TGTGCCAGCAGTTACTCCCGACAGGGTCGGGGAGAGACCCAGTACTTC
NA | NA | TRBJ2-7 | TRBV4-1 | CASSQDFGGWDEQYF | TGCGCCAGCAGCCAAGATTTTGGGGGCTGGGACGAGCAGTACTTC
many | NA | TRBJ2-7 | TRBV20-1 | CSASGTARRAEQYF | TGCAGTGCTAGCGGGACTGCCCGACGGGCCGAGCAGTACTTC
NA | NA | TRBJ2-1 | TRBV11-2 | CASTPRTTGTNVYNEQFF | TGTGCCAGCACCCCAAGAACTACCGGGACCAACGTCTACAATGAGCAGTTCTTC
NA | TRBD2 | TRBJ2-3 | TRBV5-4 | CASSLPLAGGPADTQYF | TGTGCCAGCAGCTTACCGTTAGCGGGGGGGCCGGCAGATACGCAGTATTTT
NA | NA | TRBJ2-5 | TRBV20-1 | CSVNSKETQYF | TGCAGTGTGAACAGCAAAGAGACCCAGTACTTC
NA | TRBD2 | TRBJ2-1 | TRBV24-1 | CATSGLEAGGPSSYNEQFF | TGTGCCACCAGTGGATTAGAAGCGGGGGGCCCTAGCTCCTACAATGAGCAGTTCTTC
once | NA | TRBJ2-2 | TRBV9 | CASSVGWPSNTGELFF | TGTGCCAGCAGCGTAGGTTGGCCATCGAACACCGGGGAGCTGTTTTTT
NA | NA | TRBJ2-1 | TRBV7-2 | CASSFRVREQFF | TGTGCCAGCAGCTTCCGAGTCAGGGAGCAGTTCTTC
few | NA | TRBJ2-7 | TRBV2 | CASSKQRYYEQYF | TGTGCCAGCAGTAAACAGCGGTACTACGAGCAGTACTTC
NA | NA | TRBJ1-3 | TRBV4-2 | CASSQDGVSGNTIYF | TGTGCCAGCAGCCAAGACGGGGTCTCTGGAAACACCATATATTTT
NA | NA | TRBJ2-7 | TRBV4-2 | CASSPFGSTLMIATEQYF | TGTGCCAGCAGCCCGTTCGGGTCGACACTTATGATCGCTACGGAGCAGTACTTC
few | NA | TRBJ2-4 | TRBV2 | CASSVGIKNIQYF | TGTGCCAGCAGTGTGGGGATCAAAAACATTCAGTACTTC
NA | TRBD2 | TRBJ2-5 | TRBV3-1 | CASSQGGTSGGETQYF | TGTGCCAGCAGCCAAGGAGGGACTAGCGGGGGAGAGACCCAGTACTTC
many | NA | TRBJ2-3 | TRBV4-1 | CASSQESQRFDWDTQYF | TGCGCCAGCAGCCAAGAGTCCCAGAGGTTTGATTGGGATACGCAGTATTTT
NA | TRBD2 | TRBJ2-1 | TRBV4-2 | CASSQAGAGAVGEQFF | TGTGCCAGCAGCCAAGCCGGAGCGGGGGCGGTGGGTGAGCAGTTCTTC
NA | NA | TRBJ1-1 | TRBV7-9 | CASSVEGREAFF | TGTGCCAGCAGCGTCGAGGGGAGAGAAGCTTTCTTT
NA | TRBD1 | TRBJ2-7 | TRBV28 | CASRDAGTGMWEQYF | TGTGCCAGCAGAGACGCCGGGACAGGGATGTGGGAGCAGTATTTC
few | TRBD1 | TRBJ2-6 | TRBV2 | CASSETQGVSGANVLTF | TGTGCCAGCAGTGAAACACAGGGGGTCTCTGGGGCCAACGTCCTGACTTTC
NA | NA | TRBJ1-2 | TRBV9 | CASSPHFMAGYTF | TGTGCCAGCAGCCCCCACTTTATGGCGGGCTACACCTTC
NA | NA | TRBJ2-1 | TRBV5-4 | CASSFPGGQSNEQFF | TGTGCCAGCAGCTTCCCTGGAGGGCAGTCCAATGAGCAGTTCTTC
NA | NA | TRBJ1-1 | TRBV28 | CASSGSNPGSRAFF | TGTGCCAGCAGTGGCTCTAATCCGGGGAGTAGAGCTTTCTTT
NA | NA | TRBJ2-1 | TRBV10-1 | CARSGFSGNEQFF | TGCGCCAGATCAGGGTTTTCGGGCAATGAGCAGTTCTTC
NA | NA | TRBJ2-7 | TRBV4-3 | CASSHSTGPFSYEQYF | TGCGCCAGCAGCCATTCGACAGGCCCCTTCTCCTACGAGCAGTACTTC
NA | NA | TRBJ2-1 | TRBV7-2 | CASSLPGGLGFWHEQFF | TGTGCCAGCAGCTTACCCGGCGGATTAGGCTTTTGGCATGAGCAGTTCTTC